This entry is about one T cell receptor beta chain. This record comes from a study of Ad26.COV2.S vaccination and SARS-CoV-2 variants. The overall study: Donor allocation was to the COV1001 Ad26.COV2.S trial arm.

Germline V gene sequence: CDR1 LGHNT, CDR2 FRNRAP. The CDR3 sequence is 14 residues long. V was shortened by 4 bases and J by 0 bases, with 9 bases between the two germline ends. This table comes from immunoSEQ multiplex PCR, and its TCRdb copy is limited to in-frame clones, with some not included. The table lists around 500,000 clones, about 89% of them singletons. Treatment described: some 20 received Ad26.COV2.S at low or high dose, single or two shots; several received placebo; per-sample allocation not given. Samples were taken on day 63 after the first vaccine or placebo injection. Within Boston, the person who donated was an adult of 18-55 years.

The V gene is TRBV12-5, the J gene TRBJ1-1, with no clear D. Sequencing used peripheral blood, obtained in a trial of Ad26.COV2.S vaccine versus placebo. This TCR was recovered from a person aged 18 to 65 who received the Ad26.COV2.S COVID-19 vaccine or a placebo. CDR3 amino acids: CASGSHDLNTEAFF. In DNA form, the CDR3 reads TGTGCTAGTGGTTCCCACGACCTGAACACTGAAGCTTTCTTT.